This entry concerns a single TCR beta chain. Its specificity is not known. These data are taken from a study of post-analysis software for immune sequencing data. The CDR3 is made up of 15 amino acids. Trimming at V came to 3 bases and at J to 6 bases, leaving 7 bases not matched to a gene. Germline-derived CDR1 and CDR2 are SGHVS and FNYEAQ. Presence of unique molecular identifiers characterized the TCR beta cDNA libraries. Yield was 450,000 to 650,000 cDNA molecules from around 1 to 9.1 million T cells. MiXCR, applied by TCRdb to the PCR reads, yields one record per CDR3 protein. The table lists hundreds of thousands of distinct CDR3 sequences, 25% to 30% of them singletons. Study-level results: Among 5 or 6 TRBV segments more frequent in patients than controls were TRBV5-6, TRBV5-1 and TRBV20-1. When compared against controls, multiple sclerosis patients showed significantly lower normalized Chao1 diversity.

This receptor was identified in a girl aged 10 to 17 with multiple sclerosis. Sequencing used blood. The chain joins TRBV7-6 to TRBJ2-1; 8 bases are shared with TRBD2. CDR3: CASSLVGLAPNEQFF. In DNA form, the CDR3 reads TGTGCCAGCAGCTTGGTCGGACTAGCCCCCAATGAGCAGTTCTTC.